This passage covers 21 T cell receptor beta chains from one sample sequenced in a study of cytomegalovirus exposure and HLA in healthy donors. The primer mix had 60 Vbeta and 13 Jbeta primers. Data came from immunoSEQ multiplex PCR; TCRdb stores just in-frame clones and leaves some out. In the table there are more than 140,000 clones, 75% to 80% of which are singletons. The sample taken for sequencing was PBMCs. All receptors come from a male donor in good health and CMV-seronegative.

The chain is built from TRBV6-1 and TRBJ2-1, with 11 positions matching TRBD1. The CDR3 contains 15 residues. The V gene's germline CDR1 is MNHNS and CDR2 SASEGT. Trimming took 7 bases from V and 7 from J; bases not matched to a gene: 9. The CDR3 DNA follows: TGTGCCAGCAACTCCCGGGACAGGGGGAATAATGAGCAGTTCTTC. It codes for CASNSRDRGNNEQFF.

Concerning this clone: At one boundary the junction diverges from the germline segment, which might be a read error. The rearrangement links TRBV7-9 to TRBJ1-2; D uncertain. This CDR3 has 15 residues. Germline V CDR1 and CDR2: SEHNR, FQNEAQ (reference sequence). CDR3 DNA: TGTTCCAGCAGCTTGGGGTCTTTGAGGGACTATGGCTACACCTTC. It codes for CSSSLGSLRDYGYTF.

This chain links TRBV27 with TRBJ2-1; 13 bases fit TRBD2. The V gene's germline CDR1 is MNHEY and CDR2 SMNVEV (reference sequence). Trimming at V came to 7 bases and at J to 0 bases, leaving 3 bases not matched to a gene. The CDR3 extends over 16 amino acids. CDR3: CASIRTSGSSYNEQFF. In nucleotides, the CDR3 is TGTGCCAGCATCCGGACTAGCGGGAGCTCCTACAATGAGCAGTTCTTC.

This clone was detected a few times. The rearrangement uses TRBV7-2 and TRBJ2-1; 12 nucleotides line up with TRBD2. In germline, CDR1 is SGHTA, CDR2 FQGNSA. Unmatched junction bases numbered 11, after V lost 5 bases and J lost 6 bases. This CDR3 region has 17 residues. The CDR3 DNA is TGTGCCAGCAGCGTTTCATGGCTAGCGGGGGGGCGCAATGAGCAGTTCTTC. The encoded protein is CASSVSWLAGGRNEQFF.

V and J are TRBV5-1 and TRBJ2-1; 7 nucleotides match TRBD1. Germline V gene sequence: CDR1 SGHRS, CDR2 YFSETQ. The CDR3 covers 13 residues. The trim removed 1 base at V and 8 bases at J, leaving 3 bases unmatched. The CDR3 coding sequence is TGCGCCAGCAGCTTGCAAGGGGGCGATGAGCAGTTCTTC. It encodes CASSLQGGDEQFF.

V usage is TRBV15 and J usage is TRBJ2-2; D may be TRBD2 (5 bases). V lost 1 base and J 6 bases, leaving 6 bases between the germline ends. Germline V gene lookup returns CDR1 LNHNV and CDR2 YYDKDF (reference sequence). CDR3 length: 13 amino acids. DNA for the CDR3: TGTGCCACCAGCAGAGCGGAGGCCGGGGAGCTGTTTTTT. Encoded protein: CATSRAEAGELFF.

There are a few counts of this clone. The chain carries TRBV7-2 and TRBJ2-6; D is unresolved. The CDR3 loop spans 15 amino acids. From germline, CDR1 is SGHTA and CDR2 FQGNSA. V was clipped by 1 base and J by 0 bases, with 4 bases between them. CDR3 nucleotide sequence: TGTGCCAGCAGCTTAGGGAGCTCTGGGGCCAACGTCCTGACTTTC. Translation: CASSLGSSGANVLTF.

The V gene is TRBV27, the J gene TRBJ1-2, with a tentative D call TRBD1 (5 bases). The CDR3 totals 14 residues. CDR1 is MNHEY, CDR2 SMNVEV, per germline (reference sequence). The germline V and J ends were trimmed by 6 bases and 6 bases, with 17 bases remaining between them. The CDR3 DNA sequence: TGTGCCAGCAGACTGGGGCAGAAAGGAAATGGCTACACCTTC. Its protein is CASRLGQKGNGYTF.

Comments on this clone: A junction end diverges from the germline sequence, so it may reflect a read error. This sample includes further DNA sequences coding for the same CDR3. The CDR3 protein is CSSSAQGMNTEAFF. In nucleotides, the CDR3 is TGTTCCAGCAGCGCACAGGGGATGAACACTGAAGCTTTCTTT. The chain carries TRBV7-9 and TRBJ1-1; 7 nucleotides align to TRBD1. CDR3 length equals 14 residues. The V gene's germline CDR1 is SEHNR and CDR2 FQNEAQ (reference sequence).

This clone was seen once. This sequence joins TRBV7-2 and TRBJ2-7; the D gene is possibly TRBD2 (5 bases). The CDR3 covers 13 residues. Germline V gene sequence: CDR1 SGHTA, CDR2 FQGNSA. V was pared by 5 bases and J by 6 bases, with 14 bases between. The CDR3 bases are TGTGCCAGCAGCCGGACTTGGGGATCCGAGCAGTACTTC. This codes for CASSRTWGSEQYF.

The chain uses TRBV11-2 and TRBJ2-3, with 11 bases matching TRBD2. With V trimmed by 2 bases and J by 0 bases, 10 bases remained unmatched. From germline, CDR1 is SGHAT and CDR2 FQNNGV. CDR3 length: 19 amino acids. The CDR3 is CASSLITSGRGGSTDTQYF. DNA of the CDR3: TGTGCCAGCAGCTTAATAACTAGCGGGAGAGGAGGGAGCACAGATACGCAGTATTTT.

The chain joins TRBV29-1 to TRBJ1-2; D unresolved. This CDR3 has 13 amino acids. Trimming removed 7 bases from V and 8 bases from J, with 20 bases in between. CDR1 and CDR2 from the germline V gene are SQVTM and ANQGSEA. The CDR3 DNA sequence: TGCAGCGCCCAAACAACAGCGGTGGAGGGCTACACCTTC. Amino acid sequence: CSAQTTAVEGYTF.

The CDR3 region is CASSEITLAGVPGDTQYF. In DNA form, the CDR3 reads TGTGCCAGCAGTGAAATAACACTAGCGGGAGTGCCGGGAGATACGCAGTATTTT. The chain is built from TRBV2 and TRBJ2-3, with 11 bases lining up with TRBD2. The V gene's germline CDR1 is SNHLY and CDR2 FYNNEI. The V segment lost 2 bases and the J segment 5 bases; nucleotides outside the gene matches: 12. The CDR3 has 18 residues.

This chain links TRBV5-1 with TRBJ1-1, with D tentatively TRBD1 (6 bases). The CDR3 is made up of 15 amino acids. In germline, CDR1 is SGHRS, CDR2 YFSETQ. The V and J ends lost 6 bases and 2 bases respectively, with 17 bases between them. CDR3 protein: CASISGQPGNTEAFF. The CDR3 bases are TGCGCCAGCATCTCAGGACAGCCAGGCAACACTGAAGCTTTCTTT.

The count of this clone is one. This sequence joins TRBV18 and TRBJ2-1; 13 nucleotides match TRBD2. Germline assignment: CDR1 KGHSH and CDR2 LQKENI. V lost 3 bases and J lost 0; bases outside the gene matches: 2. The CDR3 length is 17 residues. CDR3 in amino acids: CASSPRTSGGSYNEQFF. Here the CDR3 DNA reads TGTGCCAGCTCACCTAGGACTAGCGGGGGCTCCTACAATGAGCAGTTCTTC. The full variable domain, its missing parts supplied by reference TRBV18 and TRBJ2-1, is NAGVMQNPRHLVRRRGQEARLRCSPMKGHSHVYWYRQLPEEGLKFMVYLQKENIIDESGMPKERFSAEFPKEGPSILRIQQVVRGDSAAYFCASSPRTSGGSYNEQFFGPGTRLTVL.

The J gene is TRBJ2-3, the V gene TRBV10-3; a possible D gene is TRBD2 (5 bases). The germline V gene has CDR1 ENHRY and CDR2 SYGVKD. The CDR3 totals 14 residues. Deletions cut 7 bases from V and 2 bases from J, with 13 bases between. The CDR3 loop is CAIKLEGFTDTQYF. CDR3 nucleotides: TGTGCCATCAAACTAGAGGGTTTCACAGATACGCAGTATTTT.

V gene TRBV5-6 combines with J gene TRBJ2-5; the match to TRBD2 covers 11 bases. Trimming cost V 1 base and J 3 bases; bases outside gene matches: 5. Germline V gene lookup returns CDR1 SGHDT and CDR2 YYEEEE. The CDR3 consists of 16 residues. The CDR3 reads CASSLRGSGGEETQYF. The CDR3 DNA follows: TGTGCCAGCAGCTTGCGTGGTAGCGGGGGGGAAGAGACCCAGTACTTC.

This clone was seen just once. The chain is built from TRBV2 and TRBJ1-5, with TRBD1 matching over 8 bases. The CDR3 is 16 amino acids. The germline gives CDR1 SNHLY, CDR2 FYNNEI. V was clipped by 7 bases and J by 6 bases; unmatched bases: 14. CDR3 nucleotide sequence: TGTGCCAGCACCCACTTCACGGCAGGGGGCTCTCAGCCCCAGCATTTT. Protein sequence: CASTHFTAGGSQPQHF.

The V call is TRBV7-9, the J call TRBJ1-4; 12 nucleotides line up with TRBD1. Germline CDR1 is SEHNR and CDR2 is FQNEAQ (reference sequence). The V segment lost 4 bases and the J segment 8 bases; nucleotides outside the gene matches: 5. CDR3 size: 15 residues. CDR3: CASSWDRGRMEKLFF. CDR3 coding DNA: TGTGCCAGCAGCTGGGACAGGGGGCGCATGGAAAAACTGTTTTTT.

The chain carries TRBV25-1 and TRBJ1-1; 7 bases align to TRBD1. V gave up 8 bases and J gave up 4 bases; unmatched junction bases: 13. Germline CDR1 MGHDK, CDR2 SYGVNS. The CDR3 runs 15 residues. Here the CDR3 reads CASQDPRGPGTEAFF. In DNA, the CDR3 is TGTGCCAGCCAAGACCCTAGGGGGCCCGGCACTGAAGCTTTCTTT.

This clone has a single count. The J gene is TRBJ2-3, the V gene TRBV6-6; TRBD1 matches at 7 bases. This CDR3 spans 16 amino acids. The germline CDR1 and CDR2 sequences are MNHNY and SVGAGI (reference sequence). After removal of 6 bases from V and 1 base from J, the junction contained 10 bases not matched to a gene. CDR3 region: CASRRGSGGGTDTQYF. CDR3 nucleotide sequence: TGTGCCAGCAGGAGGGGTTCAGGGGGTGGCACAGATACGCAGTATTTT.